This T cell receptor beta chain is drawn from a study of cytomegalovirus exposure and HLA in healthy donors. On the study more broadly: Early released data comprised some 91 million unique TCRs from HLA-typed donors.

PCR used 60 Vbeta primers and 13 Jbeta primers. TCRdb's table, derived via immunoSEQ multiplex PCR, lists solely in-frame clones and lacks some. This repertoire shows nearly 200,000 clones, 82% found once; its top ten account for about 0.092%. The V end was cut by 6 bases, the J end by 0 bases, with 12 bases between. CDR1 and CDR2 from the germline V gene are KGHSH and LQKENI. This CDR3 spans 15 amino acids. Sample: PBMCs. This TCR came from a boy aged 2 to 10 in good health and CMV-seronegative. The chain links TRBV18 to TRBJ1-5, with D uncertain. The CDR3 DNA follows: TGTGCCAGCTCGTCTCAGGCTAATAGCAATCAGCCCCAGCATTTT. This codes for CASSSQANSNQPQHF.